These 32 T cell receptor beta chains originate from one sample sequenced in a study of regulatory T cells in long-lasting Graves disease. Time point denoted: persistent/refractory GD, antithyroid drugs over 5 years with positive TRAb. PBMCs provided the RNA from which the TCR library was made. In building TCR beta libraries, iRepertoire HTBI primers were used together with Arm-PCR of CDR3 regions. Via MiXCR, TCRdb re-called the multiplex PCR reads, giving one row per CDR3 protein. The table lists 700,000 or so distinct CDR3 sequences, about 30% of them singletons, with 35% to 55% in the top ten. Material: peripheral blood mononuclear cells (PBMCs), obtained when the disease was refractory, from a patient treated with antithyroid drugs. These receptor sequences come from a female donor with Graves disease.

This clonotype was counted at least ten times. This rearrangement joins TRBV20-1 to TRBJ2-4, with D uncertain. V was shortened by 4 bases and J by 5 bases, with 21 bases between the two germline ends. The germline V gene has CDR1 DFQATT and CDR2 SNEGSKA (reference sequence). This CDR3 is 16 amino acids long. CDR3 nucleotide sequence: TGCAGTGCTACGCACCCTAAGTGGGCTGGGGAAAACATTCAGTACTTC. Protein sequence: CSATHPKWAGENIQYF.

This clonotype was counted at least ten times. The V and J genes are TRBV6-1 and TRBJ1-2; tentatively, D is TRBD1 (6 bases). Germline-derived CDR1 and CDR2 are MNHNS and SASEGT. Trimming took off 5 bases at V and 3 bases at J, with 16 bases between the two ends. The CDR3 is 15 residues long. CDR3 bases: TGTGCCAGCAGTAACGAGGGTTCAGGGGACTATGGCTACACCTTC. Amino acid sequence: CASSNEGSGDYGYTF.

This clonotype was found a few times. J is TRBJ1-4 and V is TRBV28, with a weak D call TRBD1 (5 bases). The V gene lost 6 bases and the J gene lost 4 bases, with 18 bases spanning the gap. The CDR3 covers 16 residues. The germline CDR1 and CDR2 sequences are MDHEN and SYDVKM. CDR3 nucleotides: TGTGCCAGCAGCCTACAAGGGACCCTGGATAATGAAAAACTGTTTTTT. This gives the protein CASSLQGTLDNEKLFF. Full variable domain (outside the CDR3, taken from reference TRBV28 and TRBJ1-4): DVKVTQSSRYLVKRTGEKVFLECVQDMDHENMFWYRQDPGLGLRLIYFSYDVKMKEKGDIPEGYSVSREKKERFSLILESASTNQTSMYLCASSLQGTLDNEKLFFGSGTQLSVL.

This clonotype was detected a few times. The rearrangement joins TRBV6-5 to TRBJ1-2; no definite D call. Between the trimmed V and J ends, which lost 0 bases and 3 bases, there was a span of 14 bases. This CDR3 is built from 16 residues. Germline V gene data show CDR1 as MNHEY and CDR2 as SVGAGI. The CDR3 DNA reads TGTGCCAGCAGTTACTCCAAAACGGACGGACACTATGGCTACACCTTC. Amino acids: CASSYSKTDGHYGYTF.

The CDR3 nucleotides read TGTGCCAGCAGAGCAGGGGCTCTAAGCTCACCCCTCCACTTT. Translating gives CASRAGALSSPLHF. The chain joins TRBV6-1 to TRBJ1-6; D possibly corresponds to TRBD1 (6 bases). The CDR3 runs to 14 residues. Trimming shortened V by 6 bases and J by 10 bases, and 16 bases separated the two germline ends. Per germline, CDR1 MNHNS and CDR2 SASEGT.

This sequence joins TRBV4-1 and TRBJ2-2; 13 bases are a match to TRBD2. The CDR3 covers 17 residues. Unmatched junction bases numbered 8, after V lost 4 bases and J lost 6 bases. The V gene's germline CDR1 is MGHRA and CDR2 YSYEKL. CDR3 bases: TGCGCCAGCAGCCGAGGACTAGCGGGAGTCTCAGCCGGGGAGCTGTTTTTT. It codes for CASSRGLAGVSAGELFF.

V usage is TRBV11-1 and J usage is TRBJ2-7; a weak D match, TRBD1 (5 bases). V dropped 1 base and J dropped 6 bases, with 13 bases sitting between them. CDR1 SGHAT and CDR2 FQDESV come from the germline V gene (reference sequence). This CDR3 is 14 amino acids long. The CDR3 sequence is CASSLEGIRREQYF. The CDR3 DNA follows: TGTGCCAGCAGCTTAGAGGGGATTAGGCGCGAGCAGTACTTC.

This clonotype was counted a few times. The V gene is TRBV6-5, the J gene TRBJ2-7; the D call may be TRBD1 or TRBD2 (6 bases each). The length of the CDR3 is 16 residues. V was trimmed by 2 bases and J by 8 bases, leaving 22 bases between them. Germline CDR1 reads MNHEY; CDR2 reads SVGAGI. The CDR3 spells CASSYRHSGGVGKQYF. The DNA for the CDR3 is TGTGCCAGCAGTTACCGACACTCCGGGGGCGTCGGGAAGCAGTACTTC.

The J gene is TRBJ1-4, the V gene TRBV20-1, with 7 positions matching TRBD1. Per the germline V gene, CDR1 is DFQATT and CDR2 is SNEGSKA (reference sequence). CDR3 length equals 16 residues. V shed 1 base, J shed 1 base, and the junction held 6 bases outside the gene matches. CDR3 amino acids: CSARVQGGVTNEKLFF. In DNA, the CDR3 is TGCAGTGCTAGAGTGCAGGGGGGAGTAACTAATGAAAAACTGTTTTTT.

This clonotype was detected only a few times. This rearrangement joins TRBV20-1 to TRBJ1-4, with D maybe TRBD1 (6 bases). Between the trimmed V and J ends, which lost 3 bases and 8 bases, there was a span of 16 bases. Germline V gene sequence: CDR1 DFQATT, CDR2 SNEGSKA (reference sequence). The CDR3 contains 14 residues. Here the CDR3 reads CSARSRGVGEKLFF. The CDR3 DNA sequence: TGCAGTGCTAGGTCCAGGGGAGTGGGAGAAAAACTGTTTTTT.

V is TRBV4-1 and J is TRBJ1-5; TRBD1 is a possible D gene (6 bases). Germline CDR1 MGHRA, CDR2 YSYEKL. Trimming left V 3 bases short and J 2 bases short, with 14 bases between. The CDR3 consists of 16 residues. The CDR3 bases are TGCGCCAGCAGCCATGAACAGGGTATTCGCAATCAGCCCCAGCATTTT. The encoded protein is CASSHEQGIRNQPQHF.

This clonotype came up many times. The chain couples TRBV12-3 or TRBV12-4 to TRBJ1-4, with D unresolved. The CDR3 contains 12 residues. The V gene lost 6 bases and the J gene lost 8 bases, with 10 bases spanning the gap. The CDR3 protein is CASSLLGEKLFF. DNA for the CDR3: TGTGCCAGCAGCCTTCTGGGGGAAAAACTGTTTTTT.

This clonotype was seen more than once but under ten times. The chain joins TRBV14 to TRBJ1-2; D gene ambiguous. CDR3 length: 13 amino acids. V lost 1 base, J lost 5 bases, and 8 bases lay in between. The germline gives CDR1 SGHDN, CDR2 FVKESK. The CDR3 sequence is CASSQGTRYGYTF. For the CDR3, the DNA is TGTGCCAGCAGCCAAGGGACTCGGTATGGCTACACCTTC.

This clonotype was seen more than once but under ten times. V gene TRBV29-1 combines with J gene TRBJ1-1, with D possibly matching TRBD1 (5 bases). V was shortened by 6 bases and J by 5 bases, with 13 bases between the two germline ends. The CDR3 is 12 amino acids. CDR1 is SQVTM, CDR2 ANQGSEA, per germline. CDR3 region: CSVHGGVTEAFF. The CDR3 DNA reads as TGCAGCGTCCATGGGGGGGTTACTGAAGCTTTCTTT. Drawing the rest from reference TRBV29-1 and TRBJ1-1, the complete variable domain is SAVISQKPSRDICQRGTSLTIQCQVDSQVTMMFWYRQQPGQSLTLIATANQGSEATYESGFVIDKFPISRPNLTFSTLTVSNMSPEDSSIYLCSVHGGVTEAFFGQGTRLTVV.

V is TRBV7-6 and J is TRBJ1-1; the match to TRBD1 covers 9 bases. J lost 11 bases, V lost 0 bases, and 10 bases had no gene match. CDR3 size: 15 residues. Germline CDR1 and CDR2: SGHVS and FNYEAQ. The CDR3 nucleotides read TGTGCCAGCAGCTTAGCGCTGGGACAGGGTAATATGGCTTTCTTT. Translation: CASSLALGQGNMAFF.

V and J are TRBV25-1 and TRBJ1-2; TRBD1 might be the D (5 bases). Trimming cost V 3 bases and J 8 bases, with 10 bases left between them. Germline assignment: CDR1 MGHDK and CDR2 SYGVNS. This CDR3 contains 12 residues. The CDR3 DNA follows: TGTGCCAGCAGTGAGGGGGTCGGCGGCTACACCTTC. Its protein product is CASSEGVGGYTF.

The V gene is TRBV6-5, the J gene TRBJ1-2; D gene ambiguous. Trimming left V 0 bases short and J 4 bases short, with 12 bases between. The CDR3 length is 15 residues. Germline values: CDR1 MNHEY, CDR2 SVGAGI. The CDR3 DNA is TGTGCCAGCAGTTACTCTGTGAACGGCATCTATGGCTACACCTTC. It codes for CASSYSVNGIYGYTF.

The rearrangement joins TRBV28 to TRBJ1-5; D perhaps matches TRBD1 (5 bases). The CDR3 covers 15 residues. The germline V gene encodes CDR1 MDHEN and CDR2 SYDVKM. The V gene lost 3 bases and the J gene lost 4 bases, with 13 bases spanning the gap. CDR3 DNA sequence: TGTGCCAGCAGTTTCCGGGGACGGCTAAATCAGCCCCAGCATTTT. It translates to CASSFRGRLNQPQHF.

The chain employs TRBV11-2 and TRBJ2-7; D might be TRBD2 (6 bases). The CDR3 length is 15 residues. V shed 6 bases and J shed 5 bases, with 20 bases lying between them. The germline V gene encodes CDR1 SGHAT and CDR2 FQNNGV. The CDR3 loop is CASRTRGGGNHEQYF. CDR3 nucleotides: TGTGCCAGCAGAACCCGGGGAGGAGGGAACCACGAGCAGTACTTC.

This clonotype was counted only a few times. The CDR3 region has the DNA TGTGCCTGGAGTGTACTGTCGACCGTTAATTCACCCCTCCACTTT. Its protein product is CAWSVLSTVNSPLHF. This chain links TRBV30 with TRBJ1-6, with D uncertain. Germline V gives CDR1 GTSNPN, CDR2 SVGIG (reference sequence). Deletions cut 0 bases from V and 6 bases from J, with 12 bases between. This CDR3 spans 15 amino acids.

This clonotype was counted only a few times. The V call is TRBV20-1, the J call TRBJ1-1; tentatively, D is TRBD1 (6 bases). V was clipped by 3 bases and J by 5 bases, with 16 bases between them. The CDR3 contains 14 residues. The germline V gene has CDR1 DFQATT and CDR2 SNEGSKA (reference sequence). CDR3 region: CSARGAGAGTEAFF. The CDR3 DNA follows: TGCAGTGCTAGGGGAGCAGGGGCTGGAACTGAAGCTTTCTTT.

The genes are TRBV5-1 and TRBJ1-1, with D possibly matching TRBD1 (5 bases). The CDR3 spans 13 residues. CDR1 SGHRS and CDR2 YFSETQ come from the germline V gene. With 0 bases removed from V and 5 bases from J, the gap between germline ends came to 8 bases. In DNA, the CDR3 is TGCGCCAGCAGCTTGGGGGGGATGACTGAAGCTTTCTTT. It codes for CASSLGGMTEAFF.

This clonotype was observed many times. This chain joins TRBV2 and TRBJ2-7; 7 nucleotides align to TRBD2. Per germline, CDR1 SNHLY and CDR2 FYNNEI. This CDR3 has 16 amino acids. Losses at the gene ends were 0 bases for V and 2 bases for J; bases not matched to a gene: 7. The CDR3 bases are TGTGCCAGCAGTGAAGCGCTAGCGGCAACCGCCTACGAGCAGTACTTC. Translation: CASSEALAATAYEQYF.

The chain couples TRBV12-5 to TRBJ2-5; 16 bases map to TRBD2. CDR1 is LGHNT, CDR2 FRNRAP, per germline. CDR3 length: 21 amino acids. V was pared by 1 base and J by 4 bases, with 15 bases of the junction left unmatched. The CDR3 loop is CASGLAPTGTSGRALRETQYF. The CDR3 nucleotides are TGTGCTAGTGGTTTGGCCCCAACCGGGACTAGCGGGAGGGCCTTAAGAGAGACCCAGTACTTC.

This rearrangement joins TRBV6-1 to TRBJ1-1; D is ambiguous. The CDR3 extends over 13 amino acids. The V gene's germline CDR1 is MNHNS and CDR2 SASEGT. Between the trimmed V and J ends, which lost 6 bases and 3 bases, there was a span of 11 bases. The CDR3 coding sequence is TGTGCCAGCAGGTCGGAGGGCTACACTGAAGCTTTCTTT. Protein: CASRSEGYTEAFF.

The chain employs TRBV19 and TRBJ2-7, with D tentatively TRBD1 (5 bases). Germline V gene data show CDR1 as LNHDA and CDR2 as SQIVND (reference sequence). This CDR3 has 15 amino acids. Trimming took 5 bases from V and 6 from J, leaving 20 bases between them. The CDR3 bases are TGTGCCAGTAGTTATCTCGGTTCGCAGGGCGGCGAGCAGTACTTC. This sequence encodes CASSYLGSQGGEQYF.

The V gene is TRBV18, the J gene TRBJ2-6; 8 positions agree with TRBD2. This CDR3 is built from 18 residues. V was clipped by 5 bases and J by 4 bases; unmatched bases: 13. The germline gives CDR1 KGHSH, CDR2 LQKENI. CDR3 sequence reads: CASSLLADQLPGANVLTF. CDR3 nucleotide sequence: TGTGCCAGCTCATTACTAGCGGATCAACTTCCGGGGGCCAACGTCCTGACTTTC.

This clonotype was detected only a few times. V gene TRBV28 combines with J gene TRBJ1-1; a weak D match, TRBD1 (5 bases). The CDR3 totals 15 residues. Trimming stripped 6 bases from V and 1 base from J, with 15 bases between. Germline loops: CDR1 MDHEN, CDR2 SYDVKM. The CDR3 DNA sequence: TGTGCCAGCAGCTTACCAGGGCGGCAGAACACTGAAGCTTTCTTT. It translates to CASSLPGRQNTEAFF.

J is TRBJ2-4 and V is TRBV6-1; no clear D gene. Germline V gene lookup returns CDR1 MNHNS and CDR2 SASEGT. With 4 bases removed from V and 6 bases from J, the gap between germline ends came to 13 bases. CDR3 size: 14 residues. The CDR3 DNA is TGTGCCAGCAGTGTCAACTTAAACGGAAACATTCAGTACTTC. It is translated as CASSVNLNGNIQYF.

Worth noting for this clonotype: This clone may be a read error of a much larger clone one base away. The chain carries TRBV11-2 and TRBJ2-4, with TRBD2 identical over 13 bases. This CDR3 has 18 amino acids. Germline V lookup: CDR1 SGHAT, CDR2 FQNNGV. CDR3 coding DNA: TGTGCCAGCAGCTCTACTAGCGGGAGGGTCCGAGCCAAAAACATTCGGTACTTC. Translation gives CASSSTSGRVRAKNIRYF. The variable domain in full, with the rest retrieved from reference TRBV11-2 and TRBJ2-4, is EAGVAQSPRYKIIEKRQSVAFWCNPISGHATLYWYQQILGQGPKLLIQFQNNGVVDDSQLPKDRFSAERLKGVDSTLKIQPAKLEDSAVYLCASSSTSGRVRAKNIRYFGAGTRLSVL.

The chain joins TRBV18 to TRBJ1-1; maybe TRBD1 (5 bases). The length of the CDR3 is 14 residues. V lost 4 bases and J 5 bases, leaving 14 bases between the germline ends. The V gene's germline CDR1 is KGHSH and CDR2 LQKENI. CDR3 loop: CASSRRDPRTEAFF. The CDR3 bases are TGTGCCAGCTCACGCAGGGACCCTCGGACTGAAGCTTTCTTT.

This sequence joins TRBV10-3 and TRBJ2-2; 10 bases match TRBD2. CDR3 length: 15 residues. Trimming took 4 bases from V and 4 from J; bases not matched to a gene: 3. Germline V CDR1 and CDR2: ENHRY, SYGVKD. CDR3 DNA sequence: TGTGCCATCAGTGGAGCGGGAGGGGTCACCGGGGAGCTGTTTTTT. This translates into CAISGAGGVTGELFF.